These T cell receptor beta chains were read from a single sample in a study of T cell repertoires in cytomegalovirus infection. TCRdb used MiXCR to reprocess the reads, holding one entry per CDR3 protein. The repertoire holds more than 400,000 distinct CDR3 sequences, with more than 25% as singletons. The sample comprised PBMCs. The receptors were sampled from a human donor in good health (CMV status not recorded). Some clones in this sample may be carry-over from other donors' samples. Both conserved end residues are part of each CDR3. The D gene is left open where the match is weak. The size of a clone is reported for some rows only, either as once, few or many, or as a class for expanded clones.

V gene	clone size	J gene	CDR3 length	D gene	CDR3 protein	CDR3 DNA
TRBV5-6	NA	TRBJ2-2	14	TRBD2	CASSWGTSTGELFF	TGTGCCAGCAGCTGGGGGACTAGTACTGGGGAGCTGTTTTTT
TRBV4-1	NA	TRBJ2-1	14	NA	CASSQPGGVGEQFF	TGCGCCAGCAGCCAACCTGGCGGCGTCGGTGAGCAGTTCTTC
TRBV11-1	NA	TRBJ2-2	13	NA	CASSPRELGELFF	TGTGCCAGCAGCCCTAGGGAGCTCGGGGAGCTGTTTTTT
TRBV28	NA	TRBJ2-4	14	TRBD1	CASRFRGLSNIQYF	TGTGCCAGTCGTTTCAGGGGGCTTTCAAACATTCAGTACTTC
TRBV7-9	many	TRBJ2-1	15	NA	CASSFGASKYNEQFF	TGTGCCAGCAGCTTCGGTGCGAGCAAGTACAATGAGCAGTTCTTC
TRBV7-2	few	TRBJ1-2	16	TRBD1	CASSLGGTGSIYGYTF	TGTGCCAGCAGCTTAGGGGGGACAGGGAGCATCTATGGCTACACCTTC
TRBV15	few	TRBJ2-2	13	NA	CATSREVGGELFF	TGTGCCACCAGCAGAGAGGTTGGCGGGGAGCTGTTTTTT
TRBV15	NA	TRBJ2-2	15	TRBD2	CATSIGGSNTGELFF	TGTGCCACCAGCATAGGCGGGAGCAACACCGGGGAGCTGTTTTTT
TRBV29-1	NA	TRBJ2-5	15	NA	CSVEEWVRGGETQYF	TGCAGCGTTGAGGAATGGGTCAGGGGTGGGGAGACCCAGTACTTC
TRBV7-8	many	TRBJ2-2	16	TRBD2	CASSFSPGLGGGELFF	TGTGCCAGCAGCTTTTCCCCGGGACTAGGGGGCGGGGAGCTGTTTTTT
TRBV7-8	NA	TRBJ2-1	15	TRBD2	CASSPLGLAGHEQFF	TGTGCCAGCAGCCCCTTGGGACTAGCGGGGCATGAGCAGTTCTTC
TRBV6-2/TRBV6-3	few	TRBJ1-2	15	TRBD1	CASSYPRTGIYGYTF	TGTGCCAGCAGTTACCCAAGGACAGGGATCTATGGCTACACCTTC
TRBV2	NA	TRBJ1-3	16	NA	CASSEEVRASGNTIYF	TGTGCCAGCAGTGAAGAGGTCAGGGCCAGTGGAAACACCATATATTTT
TRBV6-8	few	TRBJ1-4	14	TRBD1	CASRPGTGGEKLFF	TGTGCCAGCAGGCCCGGGACAGGCGGTGAAAAACTGTTTTTT
TRBV7-2	few	TRBJ2-5	17	TRBD2	CASSLVPSGSLLKTQYF	TGTGCCAGCAGCTTAGTCCCTAGCGGGAGCCTTCTGAAGACCCAGTACTTC
TRBV4-3	NA	TRBJ2-5	14	NA	CASSQFSVPETQYF	TGCGCCAGCAGCCAGTTCTCAGTTCCGGAGACCCAGTACTTC
TRBV29-1	NA	TRBJ2-2	15	TRBD1	CSALGTGGSTGELFF	TGCAGCGCCCTGGGAACAGGGGGTTCGACCGGGGAGCTGTTTTTT
TRBV6-5	NA	TRBJ1-1	15	NA	CASSYSWGVNTEAFF	TGTGCCAGCAGTTACTCATGGGGGGTGAACACTGAAGCTTTCTTT
TRBV7-8	many	TRBJ1-5	16	NA	CASSSRGGGFNQPQHF	TGTGCCAGCAGTTCTAGGGGGGGGGGCTTCAATCAGCCCCAGCATTTT
TRBV28	NA	TRBJ1-1	14	NA	CASNLQGGATEAFF	TGTGCCAGCAACCTACAGGGAGGAGCCACTGAAGCTTTCTTT
TRBV7-6	NA	TRBJ1-2	12	NA	CASSVGARGYTF	TGTGCCAGCAGCGTCGGGGCTCGGGGCTACACCTTC
TRBV6-2/TRBV6-3	many	TRBJ2-7	16	NA	CASSFWDSPRNYEQYF	TGTGCCAGCAGTTTTTGGGACTCGCCACGTAACTACGAGCAGTACTTC
TRBV12-5	NA	TRBJ2-1	15	TRBD2	CASGITGLAPNEQFF	TGTGCTAGTGGAATAACGGGACTAGCGCCCAATGAGCAGTTCTTC
TRBV7-8	many	TRBJ2-1	15	NA	CASSLERSSYNEQFF	TGTGCCAGCAGCTTAGAGCGGAGCTCCTACAATGAGCAGTTCTTC
TRBV5-4	many	TRBJ2-6	14	NA	CASSPRTGANVLTF	TGTGCCAGCAGCCCCCGCACCGGGGCCAACGTCCTGACTTTC
TRBV12-3/TRBV12-4	NA	TRBJ2-1	14	NA	CASSFGGRYNEQFF	TGTGCCAGCAGTTTTGGTGGGAGATACAATGAGCAGTTCTTC
TRBV27	NA	TRBJ1-5	13	TRBD1	CASSRLGGQPQHF	TGTGCCAGCAGCCGCCTAGGGGGCCAGCCCCAGCATTTT
TRBV6-6	NA	TRBJ2-7	13	NA	CASSPGPLREQYF	TGTGCCAGCAGTCCTGGCCCTCTGCGGGAGCAGTACTTC
TRBV10-3	few	TRBJ2-1	15	TRBD2	CAISATSGREGEQFF	TGTGCCATCAGTGCCACTAGCGGGAGGGAGGGTGAGCAGTTCTTC
TRBV5-4	few	TRBJ2-3	13	NA	CASSAQGTDTQYF	TGTGCCAGCAGCGCGCAGGGTACAGATACGCAGTATTTT
TRBV20-1	NA	TRBJ2-3	13	TRBD2	CSASSGRTDTQYF	TGCAGTGCTTCTAGCGGGCGCACAGATACGCAGTATTTT
TRBV6-1	NA	TRBJ2-1	14	TRBD2	CASSERTSLEGKFF	TGTGCCAGCAGTGAGCGGACTAGCCTCGAGGGGAAGTTCTTC
TRBV12-3/TRBV12-4	NA	TRBJ2-3	15	NA	CASSFIRQSTDTQYF	TGTGCCAGCAGTTTCATACGACAGAGCACAGATACGCAGTATTTT
TRBV25-1	NA	TRBJ2-2	14	NA	CASRPGSRPGELFF	TGTGCCAGCAGACCGGGCTCGCGGCCCGGGGAGCTGTTTTTT
TRBV7-2	many	TRBJ2-7	16	TRBD2	CASSARTSGGYYEQYF	TGTGCCAGCAGCGCGAGGACTAGCGGGGGCTACTACGAGCAGTACTTC
TRBV19	NA	TRBJ1-1	15	NA	CASTPFGRANTEAFF	TGTGCCAGTACCCCCTTTGGTCGAGCAAACACTGAAGCTTTCTTT
TRBV7-8	NA	TRBJ1-2	14	NA	CASSPGGVGYGYTF	TGTGCCAGCAGCCCGGGGGGCGTAGGCTATGGCTACACCTTC
TRBV4-3	NA	TRBJ2-3	18	NA	CASSQDGWTGSITDTQYF	TGCGCCAGCAGCCAAGATGGCTGGACGGGAAGTATCACAGATACGCAGTATTTT
TRBV7-2	many	TRBJ1-3	12	NA	CASSPRSDTIYF	TGTGCCAGCAGCCCCCGGTCGGACACCATATATTTT
TRBV6-2/TRBV6-3	NA	TRBJ2-1	13	TRBD2	CASSYSREFKQFF	TGTGCCAGCAGTTACTCGCGGGAGTTCAAACAGTTCTTC
TRBV6-6	few	TRBJ2-3	14	NA	CASRLGAYTDTQYF	TGTGCCTCTAGACTCGGGGCTTACACAGATACGCAGTATTTT
TRBV5-6	few	TRBJ1-1	16	NA	CASSLGGGGRRTEAFF	TGTGCCAGCAGCTTGGGGGGTGGGGGACGACGGACTGAAGCTTTCTTT
TRBV27	few	TRBJ2-1	12	NA	CASSPSPNEQFF	TGTGCCAGCAGCCCCTCTCCCAATGAGCAGTTCTTC
TRBV27	NA	TRBJ2-2	16	TRBD2	CASSSSLAGGPGELFF	TGTGCCAGCAGCAGTTCGCTAGCGGGAGGGCCCGGGGAGCTGTTTTTT
TRBV7-9	NA	TRBJ1-5	15	NA	CASSMGWQRNQPQHF	TGTGCCAGCAGCATGGGGTGGCAGAGGAATCAGCCCCAGCATTTT
TRBV6-5	NA	TRBJ2-1	19	TRBD2	CASSYSRTFLSGSDGEQFF	TGTGCCAGCAGTTACTCCCGCACGTTCCTTAGCGGGAGCGATGGTGAGCAGTTCTTC
TRBV11-2	NA	TRBJ2-3	17	TRBD2	CASSLLGGSLATDTQYF	TGTGCCAGCAGCTTACTTGGCGGGAGTTTGGCCACAGATACGCAGTATTTT
TRBV7-2	NA	TRBJ2-1	16	NA	CASSLVRTEVGNEQFF	TGTGCCAGCAGCTTAGTTAGGACAGAGGTGGGAAATGAGCAGTTCTTC
TRBV19	NA	TRBJ1-1	16	TRBD1	CASSIGSTGLSTEAFF	TGTGCCAGTAGTATAGGTTCGACAGGGTTGTCAACTGAAGCTTTCTTT
TRBV7-2	NA	TRBJ1-2	17	NA	CASSLVSGSGGNYGYTF	TGTGCCAGCAGCTTAGTTAGTGGAAGCGGGGGCAACTATGGCTACACCTTC
TRBV7-9	NA	TRBJ2-1	16	TRBD2	CASSPLNSGRGNEQFF	TGTGCCAGCAGCCCCCTAAATAGCGGGAGAGGCAATGAGCAGTTCTTC
TRBV28	few	TRBJ1-5	14	NA	CASSLSLGDQPQHF	TGTGCCAGCAGTTTAAGCTTAGGGGATCAGCCCCAGCATTTT